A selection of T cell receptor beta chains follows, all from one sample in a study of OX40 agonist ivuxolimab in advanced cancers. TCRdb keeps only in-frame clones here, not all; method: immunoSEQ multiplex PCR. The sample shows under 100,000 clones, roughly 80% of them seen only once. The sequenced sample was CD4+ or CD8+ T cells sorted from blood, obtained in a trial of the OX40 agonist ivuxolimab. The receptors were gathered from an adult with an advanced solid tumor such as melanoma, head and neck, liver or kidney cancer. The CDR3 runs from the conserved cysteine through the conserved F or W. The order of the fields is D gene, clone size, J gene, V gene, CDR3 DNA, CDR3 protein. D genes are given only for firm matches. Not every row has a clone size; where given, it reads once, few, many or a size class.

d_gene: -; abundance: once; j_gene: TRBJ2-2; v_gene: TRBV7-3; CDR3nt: TGTGCCAGCAGCCTCGGGGCGAGCACCGGGGAGCTGTTTTTT; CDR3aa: CASSLGASTGELFF
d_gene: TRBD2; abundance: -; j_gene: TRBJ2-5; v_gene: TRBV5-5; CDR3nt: TGTGCCAGCAGCTTGAATTTTGGGGCGGGGGGCCAAGAGACCCAGTACTTC; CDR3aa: CASSLNFGAGGQETQYF
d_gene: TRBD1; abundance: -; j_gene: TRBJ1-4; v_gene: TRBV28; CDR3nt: TGTGCCAGCAGTCCCCAGGGGGCGGCTAATGAAAAACTGTTTTTT; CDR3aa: CASSPQGAANEKLFF
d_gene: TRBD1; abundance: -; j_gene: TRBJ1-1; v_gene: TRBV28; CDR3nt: TGTGCCAGCCCACCTCCGGGACAGGAAAAATTGAACACTGAAGCTTTCTTT; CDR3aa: CASPPPGQEKLNTEAFF
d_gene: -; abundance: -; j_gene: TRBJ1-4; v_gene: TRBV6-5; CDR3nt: TGTGCCAGCAGTTACCGGGGCATGGGTGAAAAACTGTTTTTT; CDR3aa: CASSYRGMGEKLFF
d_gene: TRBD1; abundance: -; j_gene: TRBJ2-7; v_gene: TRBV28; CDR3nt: TGTGCCAGCAGTTTGACAGGGCCCACCTACGAGCAGTACTTC; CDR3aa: CASSLTGPTYEQYF
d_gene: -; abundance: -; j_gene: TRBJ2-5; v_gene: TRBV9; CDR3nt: TGTGCCAGCAGCGTACTCCCAGGGTGGGAGACCCAGTACTTC; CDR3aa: CASSVLPGWETQYF
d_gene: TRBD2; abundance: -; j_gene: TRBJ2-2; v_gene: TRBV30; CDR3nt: TGTGCCTGGACCCCAAGCGGGAGGGCCTTGGCCGGGGAGCTGTTTTTT; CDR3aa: CAWTPSGRALAGELFF
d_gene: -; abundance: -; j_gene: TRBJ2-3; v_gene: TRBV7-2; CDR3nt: TGTGCCAGCAGCTTAGGGTTAGCAACAGATACGCAGTATTTT; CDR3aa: CASSLGLATDTQYF
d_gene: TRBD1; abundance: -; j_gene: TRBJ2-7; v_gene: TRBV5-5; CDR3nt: TGTGCCAGCAGCCCCGCACAGGGGTTGACCTACGAGCAGTACTTC; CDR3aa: CASSPAQGLTYEQYF
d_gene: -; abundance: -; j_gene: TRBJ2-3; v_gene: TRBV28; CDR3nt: TGTGCCAGCAGATCGGGACAACACACAGATACGCAGTATTTT; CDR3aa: CASRSGQHTDTQYF
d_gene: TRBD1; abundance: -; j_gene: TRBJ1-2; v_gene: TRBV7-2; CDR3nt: TGTGCCAGCAGCCCTGGGACAGGGGAAACCTATGGCTACACCTTC; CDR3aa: CASSPGTGETYGYTF
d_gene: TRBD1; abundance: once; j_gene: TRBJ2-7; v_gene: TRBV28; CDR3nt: TGTGCCAGCAGTTCTCCGGGACAGGCCTACGAGCAGTACTTC; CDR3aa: CASSSPGQAYEQYF
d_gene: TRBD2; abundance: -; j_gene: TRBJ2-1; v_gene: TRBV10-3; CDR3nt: TGTGCCATCGCTCGGGGGCGGGGGGGCTCCAATGAGCAGTTCTTC; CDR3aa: CAIARGRGGSNEQFF
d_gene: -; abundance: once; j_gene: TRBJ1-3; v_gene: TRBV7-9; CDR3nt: TGTGCCAGCAGCTTAAACCGCCGAACAGACTCTGGAAACACCATATATTTT; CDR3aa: CASSLNRRTDSGNTIYF
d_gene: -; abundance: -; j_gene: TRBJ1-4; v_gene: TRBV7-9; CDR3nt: TGTGCCAGCAGCTTAGCGGGAGGGAATGAAAAACTGTTTTTT; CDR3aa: CASSLAGGNEKLFF
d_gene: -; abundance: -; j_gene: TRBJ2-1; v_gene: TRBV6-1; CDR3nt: TGTGCCAGCAGTGACCACCTTCGGCGGGACAAGAGCTCCTACAATGAGCAGTTCTTC; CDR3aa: CASSDHLRRDKSSYNEQFF
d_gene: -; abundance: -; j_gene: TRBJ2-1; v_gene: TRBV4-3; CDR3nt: TGCGCCAGCAGCCAAGAACGCCTAGCGCGTGAGCAGTTCTTC; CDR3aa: CASSQERLAREQFF
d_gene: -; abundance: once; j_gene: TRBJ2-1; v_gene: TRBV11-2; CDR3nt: TGTGCCAGCAGCTTAGATTGGTCTAGCCTATTCTCCTACAATGAGCAGTTCTTC; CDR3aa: CASSLDWSSLFSYNEQFF
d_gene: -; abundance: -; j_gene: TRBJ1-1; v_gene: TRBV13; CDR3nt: TGTGCCAGCAGCTCCCGGCCCAACACTGAAGCTTTCTTT; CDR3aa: CASSSRPNTEAFF
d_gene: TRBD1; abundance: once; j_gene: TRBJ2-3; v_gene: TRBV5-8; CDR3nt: TGTGCCAGCAGCCCGGGACAGGGGACTGCAGATACGCAGTATTTT; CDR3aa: CASSPGQGTADTQYF
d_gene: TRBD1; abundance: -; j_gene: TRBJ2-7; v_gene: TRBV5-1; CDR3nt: TGCGCCAGCAGCCCAAGACAGGGTAGTCCCTACGAGCAGTACTTC; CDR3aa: CASSPRQGSPYEQYF
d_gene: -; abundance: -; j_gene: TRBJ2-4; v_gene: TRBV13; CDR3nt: TGTGCCAGCAGCTTAGGGTACGCCAAAAACATTCAGTACTTC; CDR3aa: CASSLGYAKNIQYF
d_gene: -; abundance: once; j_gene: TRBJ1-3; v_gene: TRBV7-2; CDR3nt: TGTGCCAGCAGCCAAACGGGTCCTGGAAACACCATATATTTT; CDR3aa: CASSQTGPGNTIYF
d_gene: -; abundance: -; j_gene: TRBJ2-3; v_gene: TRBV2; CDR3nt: TGTGCCAGCGGAGCTGGGCGCACAGATACGCAGTATTTT; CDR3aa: CASGAGRTDTQYF
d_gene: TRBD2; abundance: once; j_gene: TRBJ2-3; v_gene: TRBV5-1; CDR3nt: TGCGCCAGCCTGGGCACGACTAGCGGGAGTCTTGATACGCAGTATTTT; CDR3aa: CASLGTTSGSLDTQYF
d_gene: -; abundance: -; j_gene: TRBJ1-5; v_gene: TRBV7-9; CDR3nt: TGTGCCAGCAGCCCAGGGTCGCCCAATCAGCCCCAGCATTTT; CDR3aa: CASSPGSPNQPQHF
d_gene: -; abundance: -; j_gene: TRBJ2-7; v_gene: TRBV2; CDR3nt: TGTGCCAGCAGTGAAAGAAGTGGCTCCTACGAGCAGTACTTC; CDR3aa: CASSERSGSYEQYF
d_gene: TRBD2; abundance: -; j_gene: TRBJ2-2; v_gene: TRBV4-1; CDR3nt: TGCGCCAGCAGCCAAGGGCAAGCGGGGGGGCCGTGGACCGGGGAGCTGTTTTTT; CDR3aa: CASSQGQAGGPWTGELFF
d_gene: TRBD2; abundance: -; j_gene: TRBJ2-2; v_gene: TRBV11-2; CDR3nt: TGTGCCAGCAGCTTACTGGGTAGCGGGGGGGCGAACACCGGGGAGCTGTTTTTT; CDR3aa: CASSLLGSGGANTGELFF
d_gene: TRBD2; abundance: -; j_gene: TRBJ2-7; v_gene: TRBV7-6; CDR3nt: TGTGCCAGCAGCTTTTCCGGGACTAGCGGTTCCTACGAGCAGTACTTC; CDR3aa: CASSFSGTSGSYEQYF
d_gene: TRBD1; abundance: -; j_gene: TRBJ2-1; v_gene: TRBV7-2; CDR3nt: TGTGCCAGCAGCTTAGTGGGACAGACCTACAATGAGCAGTTCTTC; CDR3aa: CASSLVGQTYNEQFF
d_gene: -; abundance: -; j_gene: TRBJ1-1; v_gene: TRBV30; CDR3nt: TGTGCCTGGAGCAGGACCTCGGGCACTGAAGCTTTCTTT; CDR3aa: CAWSRTSGTEAFF
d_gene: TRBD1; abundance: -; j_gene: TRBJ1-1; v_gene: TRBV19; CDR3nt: TGTGCCAGTAGGATTCCGGGACAGCAGAACACTGAAGCTTTCTTT; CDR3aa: CASRIPGQQNTEAFF
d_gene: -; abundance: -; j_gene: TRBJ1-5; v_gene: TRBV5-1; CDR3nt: TGCGCCAGCAGCTTGGAGGCAAACGTGGGCAATCAGCCCCAGCATTTT; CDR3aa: CASSLEANVGNQPQHF
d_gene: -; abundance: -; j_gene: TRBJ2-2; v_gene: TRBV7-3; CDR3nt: TGTGCCAGCAGCTTAACGGCAGGGGAGCTGTTTTTT; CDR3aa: CASSLTAGELFF
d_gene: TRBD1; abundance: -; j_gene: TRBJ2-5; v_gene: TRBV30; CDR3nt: TGTGCCTGGAGCAGGACAGGGTCCAGGGAGACCCAGTACTTC; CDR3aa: CAWSRTGSRETQYF
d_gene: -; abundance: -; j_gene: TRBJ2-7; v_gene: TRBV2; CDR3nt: TGTGCCAGCAGTGAGATGACTATTGTGACCTACGAGCAGTACTTC; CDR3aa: CASSEMTIVTYEQYF
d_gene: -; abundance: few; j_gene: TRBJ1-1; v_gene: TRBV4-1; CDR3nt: TGCGCCAGCAGCCAAGATGGGTTGACGAACACTGAAGCTTTCTTT; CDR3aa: CASSQDGLTNTEAFF
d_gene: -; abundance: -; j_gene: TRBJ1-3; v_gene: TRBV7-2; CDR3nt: TGTGCCAGCAGCTCAGACAGCAACTCTGGAAACACCATATATTTT; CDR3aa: CASSSDSNSGNTIYF
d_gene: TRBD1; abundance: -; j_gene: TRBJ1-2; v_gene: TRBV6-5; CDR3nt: TGTGCCAGCAGTTACTCAACAGGGGGCTATGGCTACACCTTC; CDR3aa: CASSYSTGGYGYTF
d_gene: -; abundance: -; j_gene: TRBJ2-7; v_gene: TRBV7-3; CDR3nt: TGTGCCAGCAGCTTGGACAGCCAATCCTTAGAGCAGTACTTC; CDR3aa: CASSLDSQSLEQYF
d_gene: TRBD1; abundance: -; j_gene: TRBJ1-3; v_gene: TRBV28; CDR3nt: TGTGCCAGCAGTCAAGGACAGGAGAACACCATATATTTT; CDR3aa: CASSQGQENTIYF
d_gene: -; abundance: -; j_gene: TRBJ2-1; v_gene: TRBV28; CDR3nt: TGTGCCAGCACCGTCTCGGGAGCGGATGAGCAGTTCTTC; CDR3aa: CASTVSGADEQFF
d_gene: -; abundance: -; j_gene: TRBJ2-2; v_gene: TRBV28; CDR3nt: TGTGCCAGCAGTTTTAACAGAGGGAACACCGGGGAGCTGTTTTTT; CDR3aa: CASSFNRGNTGELFF
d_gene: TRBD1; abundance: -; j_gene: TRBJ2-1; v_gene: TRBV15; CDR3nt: TGTGCCACCAGCAGAGAAGAGGGGGCGCGCCCCTACAATGAGCAGTTCTTC; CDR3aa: CATSREEGARPYNEQFF
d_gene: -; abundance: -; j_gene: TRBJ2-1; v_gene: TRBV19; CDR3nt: TGTGCCGGAGCCGCGCACGAATTGGGTGAGCAGTTCTTC; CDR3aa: CAGAAHELGEQFF
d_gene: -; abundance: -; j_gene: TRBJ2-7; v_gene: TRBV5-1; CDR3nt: TGCGCCAGCAGCCCCCTGGACCATTTTTACGAGCAGTACTTC; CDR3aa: CASSPLDHFYEQYF
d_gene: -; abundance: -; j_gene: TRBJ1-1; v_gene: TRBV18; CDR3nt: TGTGCCAGCTCACCCCAGTCGGACACTGAAGCTTTCTTT; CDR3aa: CASSPQSDTEAFF
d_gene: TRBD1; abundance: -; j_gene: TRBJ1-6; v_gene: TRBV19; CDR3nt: TGTGCCAGTAGTATGGAAGGTCGGGACAGGGGATTCGGTTCACCCCTCCACTTT; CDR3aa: CASSMEGRDRGFGSPLHF
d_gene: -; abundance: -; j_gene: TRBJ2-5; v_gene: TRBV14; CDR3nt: TGTGCCAGCAGCCATAGAAGGGGAGAGACCCAGTACTTC; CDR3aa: CASSHRRGETQYF
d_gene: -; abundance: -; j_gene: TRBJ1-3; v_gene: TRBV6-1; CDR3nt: TGTGCCAGCAACCCAAACCGCTCTGGAAACACCATATATTTT; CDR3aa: CASNPNRSGNTIYF
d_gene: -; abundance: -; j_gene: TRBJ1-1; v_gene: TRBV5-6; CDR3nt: TGTGCCAGCAGCTTGGGCGTGGACGTGGCCAACACTGAAGCTTTCTTT; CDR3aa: CASSLGVDVANTEAFF
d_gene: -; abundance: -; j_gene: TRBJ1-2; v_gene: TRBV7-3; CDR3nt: TGTGCCAGCAGCTTAACGAGGGATGGCGGCTACACCTTC; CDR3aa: CASSLTRDGGYTF
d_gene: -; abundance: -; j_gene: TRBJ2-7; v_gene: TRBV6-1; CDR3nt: TGTGCCAGCAGTGATTGGGAACCCTACGAGCAGTACTTC; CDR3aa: CASSDWEPYEQYF
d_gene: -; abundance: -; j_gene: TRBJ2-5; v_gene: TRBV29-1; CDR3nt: TGCAGCGTTGGAGGCAGGATGGAGACCCAGTACTTC; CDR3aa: CSVGGRMETQYF
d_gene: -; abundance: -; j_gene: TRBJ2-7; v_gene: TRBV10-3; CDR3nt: TGTGCCATCAGTGTCAGTAAGTTCTCCTACGAGCAGTACTTC; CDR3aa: CAISVSKFSYEQYF